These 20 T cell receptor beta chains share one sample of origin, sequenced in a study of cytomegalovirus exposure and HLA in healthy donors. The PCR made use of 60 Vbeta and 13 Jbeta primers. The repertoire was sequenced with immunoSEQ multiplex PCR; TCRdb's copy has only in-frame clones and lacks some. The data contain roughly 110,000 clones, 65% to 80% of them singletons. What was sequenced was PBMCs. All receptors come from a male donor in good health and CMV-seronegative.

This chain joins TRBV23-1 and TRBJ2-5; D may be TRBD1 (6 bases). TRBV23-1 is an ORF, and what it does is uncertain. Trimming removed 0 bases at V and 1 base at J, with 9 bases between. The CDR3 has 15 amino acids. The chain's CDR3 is CASSQSRGSQETQYF. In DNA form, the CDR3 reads TGCGCCAGCAGTCAATCGAGGGGGTCCCAAGAGACCCAGTACTTC.

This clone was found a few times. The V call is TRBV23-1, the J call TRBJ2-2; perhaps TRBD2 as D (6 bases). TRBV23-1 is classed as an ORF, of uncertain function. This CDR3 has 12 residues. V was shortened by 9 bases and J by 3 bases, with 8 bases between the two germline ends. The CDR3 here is CASWGDTGELFF. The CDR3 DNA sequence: TGCGCCAGTTGGGGGGACACCGGGGAGCTGTTTTTT.

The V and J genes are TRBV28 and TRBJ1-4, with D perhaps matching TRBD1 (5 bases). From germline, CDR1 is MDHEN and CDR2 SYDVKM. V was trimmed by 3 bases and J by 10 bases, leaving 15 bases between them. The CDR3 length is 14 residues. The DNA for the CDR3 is TGTGCCAGCAGTTTCCACCAATTCGGGGGAAAACTGTTTTTT. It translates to CASSFHQFGGKLFF. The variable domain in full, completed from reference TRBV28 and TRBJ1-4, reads DVKVTQSSRYLVKRTGEKVFLECVQDMDHENMFWYRQDPGLGLRLIYFSYDVKMKEKGDIPEGYSVSREKKERFSLILESASTNQTSMYLCASSFHQFGGKLFFGSGTQLSVL.

CDR3 sequence: CASSLIKGAGSPLHF. The DNA of the CDR3 is TGCGCCAGCAGCTTGATAAAGGGGGCTGGCTCACCCCTCCACTTT. This rearrangement joins TRBV5-1 to TRBJ1-6; 7 nucleotides match TRBD1. This CDR3 contains 15 residues. With 1 base clipped from V and 10 bases from J, the junction kept 8 bases outside the gene matches. Germline V gene data show CDR1 as SGHRS and CDR2 as YFSETQ.

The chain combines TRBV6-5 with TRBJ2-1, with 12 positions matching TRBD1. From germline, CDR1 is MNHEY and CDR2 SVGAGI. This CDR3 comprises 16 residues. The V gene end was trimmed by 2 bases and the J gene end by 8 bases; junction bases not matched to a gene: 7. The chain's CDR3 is CASSYAGTGGLDEQFF. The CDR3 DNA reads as TGTGCCAGCAGTTACGCCGGGACAGGGGGCTTGGATGAGCAGTTCTTC.

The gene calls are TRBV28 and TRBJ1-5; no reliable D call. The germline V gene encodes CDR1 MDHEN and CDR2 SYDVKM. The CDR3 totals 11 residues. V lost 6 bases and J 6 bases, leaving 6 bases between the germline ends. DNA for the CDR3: TGTGCCAGCAGCAGCGGTCAGCCCCAGCATTTT. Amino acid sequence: CASSSGQPQHF.

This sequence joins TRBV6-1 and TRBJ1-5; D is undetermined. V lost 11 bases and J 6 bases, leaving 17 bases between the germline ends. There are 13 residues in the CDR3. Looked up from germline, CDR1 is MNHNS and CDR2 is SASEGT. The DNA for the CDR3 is TGTGCCGGTCGGGCGACCCGGGGTCAGCCCCAGCATTTT. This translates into CAGRATRGQPQHF.

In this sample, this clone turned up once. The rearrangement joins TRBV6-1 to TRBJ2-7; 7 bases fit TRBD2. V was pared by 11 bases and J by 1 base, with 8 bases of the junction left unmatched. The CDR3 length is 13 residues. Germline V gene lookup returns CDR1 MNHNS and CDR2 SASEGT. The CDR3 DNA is TGTGCCGGGGGGGTAGCGCTTTCCTACGAGCAGTACTTC. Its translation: CAGGVALSYEQYF.

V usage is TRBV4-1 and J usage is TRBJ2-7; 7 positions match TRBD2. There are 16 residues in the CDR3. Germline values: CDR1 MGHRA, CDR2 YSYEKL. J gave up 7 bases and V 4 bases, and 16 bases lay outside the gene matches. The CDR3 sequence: CASSRNAWREFGEQYF. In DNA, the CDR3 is TGCGCCAGCAGCCGAAACGCCTGGCGGGAGTTTGGGGAGCAGTACTTC.

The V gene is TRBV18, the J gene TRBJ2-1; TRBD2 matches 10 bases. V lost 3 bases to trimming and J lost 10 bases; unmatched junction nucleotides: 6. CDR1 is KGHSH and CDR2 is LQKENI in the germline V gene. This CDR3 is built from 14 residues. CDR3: CASSPVLAGNEQFF. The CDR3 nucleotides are TGTGCCAGCTCACCGGTACTAGCGGGAAACGAGCAGTTCTTC.

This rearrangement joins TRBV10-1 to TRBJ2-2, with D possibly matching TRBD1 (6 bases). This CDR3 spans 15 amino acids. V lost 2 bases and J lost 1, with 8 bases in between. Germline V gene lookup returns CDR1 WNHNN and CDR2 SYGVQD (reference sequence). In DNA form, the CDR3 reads TGCGCCAGCAGTGAGGGGACACTGAACACCGGGGAGCTGTTTTTT. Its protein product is CASSEGTLNTGELFF.

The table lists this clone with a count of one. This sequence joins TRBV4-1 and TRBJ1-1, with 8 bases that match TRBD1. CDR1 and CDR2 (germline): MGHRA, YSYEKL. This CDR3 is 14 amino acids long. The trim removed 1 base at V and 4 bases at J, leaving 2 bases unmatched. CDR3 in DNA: TGCGCCAGCAGCCAAGCGACAGGGGTCACTGAAGCTTTCTTT. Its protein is CASSQATGVTEAFF.

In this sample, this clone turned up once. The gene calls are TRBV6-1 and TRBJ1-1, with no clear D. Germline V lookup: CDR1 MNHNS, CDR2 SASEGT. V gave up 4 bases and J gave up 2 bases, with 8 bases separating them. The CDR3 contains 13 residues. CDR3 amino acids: CASSVGPNTEAFF. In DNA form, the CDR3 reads TGTGCCAGCAGTGTTGGGCCCAACACTGAAGCTTTCTTT.

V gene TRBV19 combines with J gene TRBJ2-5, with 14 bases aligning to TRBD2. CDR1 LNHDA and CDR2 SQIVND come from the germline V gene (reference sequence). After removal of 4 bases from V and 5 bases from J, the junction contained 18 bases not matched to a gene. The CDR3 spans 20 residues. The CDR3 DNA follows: TGTGCCAGTAGTACCCGAGTGAGCCTAGGGACTAGCGGGAGTCGGGAGACCCAGTACTTC. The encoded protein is CASSTRVSLGTSGSRETQYF.

The DNA of the CDR3 is TGTGCCAGCAGCCCAGGGAGCCGACAGGGAAGTGGCTACACCTTC. It specifies CASSPGSRQGSGYTF. The chain joins TRBV13 to TRBJ1-2, with 7 bases matching TRBD1. This CDR3 spans 15 amino acids. The germline CDR1 and CDR2 sequences are PRHDT and FYEKMQ (reference sequence). V shed 5 bases, J shed 7 bases, and the junction held 13 bases outside the gene matches.

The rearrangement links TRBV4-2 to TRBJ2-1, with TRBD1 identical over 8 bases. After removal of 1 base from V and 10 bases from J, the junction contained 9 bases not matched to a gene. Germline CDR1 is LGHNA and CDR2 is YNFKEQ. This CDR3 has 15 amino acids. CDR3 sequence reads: CASSQGTAGGAEQFF. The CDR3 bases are TGTGCCAGCAGCCAAGGGACGGCAGGGGGCGCCGAGCAGTTCTTC.

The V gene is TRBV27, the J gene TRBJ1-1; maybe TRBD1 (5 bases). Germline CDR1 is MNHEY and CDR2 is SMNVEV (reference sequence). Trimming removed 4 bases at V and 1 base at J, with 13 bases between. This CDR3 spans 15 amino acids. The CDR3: CASSWGGGPNTEAFF. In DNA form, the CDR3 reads TGTGCCAGCAGTTGGGGCGGGGGACCGAACACTGAAGCTTTCTTT.

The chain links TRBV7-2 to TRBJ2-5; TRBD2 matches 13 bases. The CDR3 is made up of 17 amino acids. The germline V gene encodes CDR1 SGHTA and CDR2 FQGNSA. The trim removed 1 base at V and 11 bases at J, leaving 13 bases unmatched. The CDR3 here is CASSLEGLAGMRREQYF. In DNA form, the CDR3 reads TGTGCCAGCAGCTTAGAGGGACTAGCGGGAATGAGACGGGAGCAGTACTTC.

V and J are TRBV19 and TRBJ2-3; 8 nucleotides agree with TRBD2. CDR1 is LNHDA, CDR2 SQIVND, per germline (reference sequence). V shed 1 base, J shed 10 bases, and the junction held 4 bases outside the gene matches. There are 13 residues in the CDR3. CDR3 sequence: CASSIAGGDAQYF. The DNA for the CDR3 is TGTGCCAGTAGTATAGCGGGAGGGGATGCGCAGTATTTT.

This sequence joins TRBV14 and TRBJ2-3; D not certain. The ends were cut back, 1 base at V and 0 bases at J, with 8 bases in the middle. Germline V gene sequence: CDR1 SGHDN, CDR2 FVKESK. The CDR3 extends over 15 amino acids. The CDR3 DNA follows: TGTGCCAGCAGCCAAGGTCTGCGGAGCACAGATACGCAGTATTTT. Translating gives CASSQGLRSTDTQYF.